These 22 T cell receptor beta chains came from one sample sequenced in a study of post-analysis software for immune sequencing data. Study-level results: The five TRBV segments detected at higher frequency in patients than in controls included TRBV5-6, TRBV5-1 and TRBV20-1.

Prepared TCR beta cDNA libraries contained unique molecular identifiers. TCRdb processed the PCR reads anew with MiXCR; each CDR3 protein has one entry. This sample has some 890,000 distinct CDR3 sequences, with roughly 50% found just once. Antigen specificity for these receptors is unknown. Sequencing was carried out using blood. The receptors here all came from a girl under 18 with multiple sclerosis.

This chain connects TRBV29-1 to TRBJ1-1; D gene unclear. The CDR3 sequence is 11 residues long. Deletions cut 6 bases from V and 4 bases from J, with 9 bases between. Germline CDR1 SQVTM, CDR2 ANQGSEA. CDR3 protein: CSVTFGTEAFF. In DNA, the CDR3 is TGCAGCGTCACGTTCGGCACTGAAGCTTTCTTT.

CDR3 DNA: TGCAGCGTTGAGAGGAGACAGGCACAAGAGACCCAGTACTTC. Residues: CSVERRQAQETQYF. V is TRBV29-1 and J is TRBJ2-5, with a tentative D call TRBD1 (6 bases). The CDR3 is made up of 14 amino acids. V was clipped by 3 bases and J by 2 bases, with 13 bases between them. Germline CDR1 reads SQVTM; CDR2 reads ANQGSEA.

This rearrangement joins TRBV29-1 to TRBJ2-5, with a weak D call TRBD2 (6 bases). V was trimmed by 6 bases and J by 1 base, leaving 24 bases between them. Germline lookup yields CDR1 SQVTM and CDR2 ANQGSEA. The CDR3 runs to 17 residues. CDR3 residues: CSVRRDFHRQSQETQYF. The CDR3 nucleotides read TGCAGCGTACGCCGGGACTTTCACCGACAAAGCCAAGAGACCCAGTACTTC.

The chain is built from TRBV29-1 and TRBJ2-6; D not certain. V lost 6 bases and J 4 bases, leaving 10 bases between the germline ends. CDR1 and CDR2 from the germline V gene are SQVTM and ANQGSEA. CDR3 length: 13 residues. CDR3 nucleotide sequence: TGCAGCGTATTAGGAGCGGGGGCCAACGTCCTGACTTTC. It encodes CSVLGAGANVLTF.

This clonotype was seen once. The genes are TRBV7-8 and TRBJ2-1; the match to TRBD2 covers 11 bases. With V trimmed by 0 bases and J by 8 bases, 9 bases remained unmatched. The CDR3 is 17 amino acids. Per germline, CDR1 SGHVS and CDR2 FQNEAQ. CDR3 region: CASSLALLAGVFDEQFF. CDR3 nucleotides: TGTGCCAGCAGCTTAGCGTTACTAGCGGGAGTCTTCGATGAGCAGTTCTTC.

The chain has TRBV18 and TRBJ2-3; 7 nucleotides match TRBD2. The trim removed 5 bases at V and 7 bases at J, leaving 6 bases unmatched. The germline V gene has CDR1 KGHSH and CDR2 LQKENI. The CDR3 is made up of 13 amino acids. CDR3 bases: TGTGCCAGCTCATCATCCGGGACTAATACGCAGTATTTT. Residues: CASSSSGTNTQYF.

This clonotype has just a few counts. This rearrangement joins TRBV12-3 or TRBV12-4 to TRBJ2-4; D not certain. The J call is doubtful: the DNA matches TRBJ2-7 better. CDR3 length: 14 amino acids. The CDR3 is CASSLTANLGEQYF. In DNA form, the CDR3 reads TGTGCCAGCAGCCTAACCGCAAATCTTGGCGAGCAGTACTTC.

There are a few counts of this clonotype. The chain couples TRBV29-1 to TRBJ2-3; 12 bases agree with TRBD2. V shed 3 bases, J shed 6 bases, and the junction held 4 bases outside the gene matches. This CDR3 is 14 amino acids long. The germline gives CDR1 SQVTM, CDR2 ANQGSEA. The CDR3, as DNA: TGCAGCGTTGATCTAGCGGGGGGGTTGGATACGCAGTATTTT. The encoded protein is CSVDLAGGLDTQYF.

This chain links TRBV7-8 with TRBJ2-5; no clear D. The CDR3 runs 15 residues. Per the germline V gene, CDR1 is SGHVS and CDR2 is FQNEAQ. V was shortened by 6 bases and J by 1 base, with 15 bases between the two germline ends. The DNA for the CDR3 is TGTGCCAGCAGGATTAGATGGCCAGGCCAAGAGACCCAGTACTTC. As protein: CASRIRWPGQETQYF. The variable domain in full, completed from reference TRBV7-8 and TRBJ2-5, reads GAGVSQSPRYKVAKRGQDVALRCDPISGHVSLFWYQQALGQGPEFLTYFQNEAQLDKSGLPSDRFFAERPEGSVSTLKIQRTQQEDSAVYLCASRIRWPGQETQYFGPGTRLLVL.

V and J are TRBV29-1 and TRBJ2-2, with TRBD2 matching 7 bases. Germline V gene data show CDR1 as SQVTM and CDR2 as ANQGSEA. CDR3 length: 14 amino acids. J was trimmed by 0 bases and V by 7 bases; bases with no gene match: 5. The CDR3 region has the DNA TGCAGCGCCCGGACTAGACCGAACACCGGGGAGCTGTTTTTT. Translated: CSARTRPNTGELFF.

As concerns this clonotype: One end of the junction is discordant with germline, which a read error may explain. The chain uses TRBV29-1 and TRBJ1-2; 7 bases align to TRBD1. CDR1 and CDR2 from the germline V gene are SQVTM and ANQGSEA. This CDR3 is 16 amino acids long. The CDR3 sequence is CSVEDLMGQSNYGYTF. CDR3 in DNA: TGCAGCGTTGAAGATCTTATGGGACAGTCTAACTACGGCTACACCTTC.

V gene TRBV2 combines with J gene TRBJ2-3; TRBD2 might be the D (7 bases). The CDR3 extends over 16 amino acids. V dropped 1 base and J dropped 1 base, with 12 bases sitting between them. Germline V gene sequence: CDR1 SNHLY, CDR2 FYNNEI. CDR3 sequence reads: CASSEERGARTDTQYF. The CDR3 bases are TGTGCCAGCAGTGAAGAACGGGGGGCTCGCACAGATACGCAGTATTTT.

The chain is built from TRBV20-1 and TRBJ2-7; the D gene is possibly TRBD1 (5 bases). Gene TRBJ2-5 matches the end of the DNA better, so the J call may be wrong. This CDR3 spans 12 amino acids. Per the germline V gene, CDR1 is DFQATT and CDR2 is SNEGSKA (reference sequence). This CDR3 is CSASPKGETQYF. CDR3 in DNA: TGCAGTGCTAGCCCTAAGGGGGAGACCCAGTACTTC.

The V and J genes are TRBV5-1 and TRBJ2-1, with 10 nucleotides matching TRBD2. Germline lookup yields CDR1 SGHRS and CDR2 YFSETQ. V gave up 4 bases and J gave up 5 bases; unmatched junction bases: 6. This CDR3 region has 15 residues. CDR3 region: CASSMLAGVNNEQFF. The CDR3 DNA reads as TGCGCCAGCAGCATGCTAGCGGGAGTAAACAATGAGCAGTTCTTC.

V gene TRBV29-1 combines with J gene TRBJ2-3; D is uncertain. This CDR3 has 14 amino acids. Trimming left V 7 bases short and J 3 bases short, with 17 bases between. Germline V gene data show CDR1 as SQVTM and CDR2 as ANQGSEA. The CDR3 DNA follows: TGCAGCGCCAGTTGGGGATTGATTACAGATACGCAGTATTTT. Amino acid sequence: CSASWGLITDTQYF.

J is TRBJ2-2 and V is TRBV20-1; 9 nucleotides agree with TRBD2. From germline, CDR1 is DFQATT and CDR2 SNEGSKA (reference sequence). The CDR3 loop spans 15 amino acids. V was pared by 1 base and J by 4 bases, with 4 bases of the junction left unmatched. CDR3 protein: CSARVLAGSTGELFF. In DNA form, the CDR3 reads TGCAGTGCTAGAGTTCTAGCGGGGTCCACCGGGGAGCTGTTTTTT.

The V and J genes are TRBV29-1 and TRBJ2-5; 9 nucleotides align to TRBD1. The germline V gene encodes CDR1 SQVTM and CDR2 ANQGSEA. J lost 2 bases, V lost 7 bases, and 2 bases had no gene match. This CDR3 contains 12 residues. CDR3: CSEGQGQETQYF. The DNA for the CDR3 is TGCAGCGAAGGACAGGGGCAAGAGACCCAGTACTTC. Together with reference TRBV29-1 and TRBJ2-5, the CDR3 gives the full variable domain: SAVISQKPSRDICQRGTSLTIQCQVDSQVTMMFWYRQQPGQSLTLIATANQGSEATYESGFVIDKFPISRPNLTFSTLTVSNMSPEDSSIYLCSEGQGQETQYFGPGTRLLVL.

This clonotype has ten or more counts. The rearrangement uses TRBV10-3 and TRBJ2-7; 10 nucleotides agree with TRBD1. Per the germline V gene, CDR1 is ENHRY and CDR2 is SYGVKD. Trimming cost V 6 bases and J 4 bases; bases outside gene matches: 6. The CDR3 is 14 amino acids. This chain's CDR3 is CAISRGQGQYEQYF. The DNA for the CDR3 is TGTGCCATCAGCCGGGGACAGGGGCAATACGAGCAGTACTTC.

The CDR3 DNA follows: TGTGCCAGCAGCTTAGATCCCGTCGGGCGGGCCGAGCAGTTCTTC. It is translated as CASSLDPVGRAEQFF. The chain joins TRBV5-5 to TRBJ2-1; weak D call: TRBD2 (5 bases). The V and J ends lost 2 bases and 10 bases respectively, with 19 bases between them. The V gene's germline CDR1 is SGHKS and CDR2 YYEKEE (reference sequence). The CDR3 consists of 15 residues.

This chain uses TRBV12-3 or TRBV12-4 with TRBJ1-6, with D maybe TRBD1 (6 bases). The CDR3 length is 14 residues. Between the trimmed V and J ends, which lost 5 bases and 9 bases, there was a span of 14 bases. CDR3 DNA sequence: TGTGCCAGCAGTCCAGCGGCAGGGGCTTCACCCCTCCACTTT. Amino acid sequence: CASSPAAGASPLHF.

The V gene is TRBV29-1, the J gene TRBJ1-1; D gene ambiguous. This CDR3 spans 14 amino acids. V dropped 7 bases and J dropped 1 base, with 16 bases sitting between them. Germline CDR1 and CDR2: SQVTM and ANQGSEA. In DNA, the CDR3 is TGCAGCGCCGTACGCGGGGAAAGGAACACTGAAGCTTTCTTT. Protein product: CSAVRGERNTEAFF.

V and J are TRBV2 and TRBJ2-1; a weak D match, TRBD2 (6 bases). V was trimmed by 8 bases and J by 3 bases, leaving 17 bases between them. From germline, CDR1 is SNHLY and CDR2 FYNNEI. CDR3 size: 15 residues. CDR3 residues: CASGAGTSFYNEQFF. CDR3 bases: TGTGCCAGCGGGGCCGGGACTTCCTTCTACAATGAGCAGTTCTTC.